The T cell receptor (beta chain) described here comes from a study of PD-1 blockade in mismatch repair-deficient tumors. Study-level background: Patients had 11 to 13 mismatch repair-deficient cancer types and were previously treated and progressing. Study outcomes and limitations: Tumor-resident clones, often undetectable pretreatment in blood, expanded then contracted after pembrolizumab.

This clone was detected a few times. The antigen remains unidentified. Assay used: immunoSEQ multiplex PCR; TCRdb lists only in-frame clones, some missing. The sample shows more than 95,000 clones, 86% of them seen only once. The V end was cut by 5 bases, the J end by 2 bases, with 10 bases between. CDR1 is GTSNPN, CDR2 SVGIG, per germline (reference sequence). The CDR3 is made up of 12 amino acids. This TCR was recovered from an adult with mismatch repair-deficient cancer. Sequenced material: peripheral blood, taken 44 weeks after starting pembrolizumab. J is TRBJ2-7 and V is TRBV30, with D unclear. The CDR3 spells CAWAYSTYEQYF. CDR3 DNA: TGTGCCTGGGCCTACTCGACCTACGAGCAGTACTTC.